The source of this T cell receptor (beta chain) is a study of blood T cell repertoires in COVID-19 (dated by TCRdb to the early 2020s). Turning to the overall study: Collaborator samples came from the United States, Italy and Spain and covered acute and convalescent phases of COVID-19. The prospective study material was composed of cDNA or gDNA derived from T cells, B-cell-depleted T cells, or PBMCs. Subjects who had been exposed to COVID-19, were actively infected with it, or had recovered from it provided the deeply sampled blood TCRbeta repertoires that made up the dataset. The repertoires were released in a freely available public database intended as a resource for research on the immune response to SARS-CoV-2. Samples came from the ongoing ImmuneRACE study (first 160 participants) plus 1,254 subjects from 6 global collaborators. A de-identified subject ID, COVID-19 status, age in years and sex were almost always included in the sample metadata. Where available, HLA class I and class II types were taken from metadata supplied by the sample provider and were not determined by assay-based typing.

This clone was observed a handful of times. Its antigen is currently not known. The sample holds no much larger clone one base away, and base qualities are not on file. The same CDR3 arises from other DNA sequences in this sample as well. The collaborating institutions used their own protocols to collect whole blood in K2EDTA tubes. For TCRbeta analysis, collaborator samples were shipped as frozen whole blood, as isolated PBMCs, or as DNA extracted from either sample type. TCRbeta CDR3 regions were amplified from genomic DNA by means of the immunoSEQ Assay, a bias-controlled multiplex PCR. From the authors' description of their analysis: Within the assay, amplification of reference gene primers was used to estimate how many nucleated cells each sample contained. Sequence reads were collapsed and filtered to measure the absolute abundance of every unique TCRbeta CDR3 rearrangement. For each sample, productive Simpson clonality was calculated as the square root of Simpson's diversity index across productive rearrangements. Sourced from immuneACCESS, this table was stored by TCRdb with only in-frame sequences that have V and J called. A share of the clones is absent; for the studies checked, an unresolved V gene accounts for under half, and the remainder has no known explanation. D and trimming come from the DNA, and the V and J calls and clone size come from that table. This sample holds about 25,000 clones; 89% were observed only once. The top ten hold 9.7% of the sample.

The CDR3 contains 14 residues, cysteine and phenylalanine counted. Only the CDR3 DNA is retained, 42 bases long and in frame from the first base. CDR1 and CDR2 were assigned from the germline V gene (reference sequence) as SEHNR and FQNEAQ. V and J lose 1 base and 3 bases, and a span of 8 bases separates them. Overall study results and their limits: The quantity of clinical and demographic metadata differed by source and by participant and was supplied without curation.

The rearranged segments are TRBV7-9 and TRBJ2-3; the D gene is perhaps TRBD1, from 5 matching bases. Specimen: peripheral blood. The sequence was collected from a man between 65 and 79 years old with acute or convalescent COVID-19. The nucleotide sequence reads TGTGCCAGCAGCTTAGAGGGGTCGACAGATACGCAGTATTTT. Translated, it gives CASSLEGSTDTQYF. With all but the CDR3 taken from the reference TRBV7-9 and TRBJ2-3 genes, the full variable domain is: DTGVSQNPRHKITKRGQNVTFRCDPISEHNRLYWYRQTLGQGPEFLTYFQNEAQLEKSRLLSDRFSAERPKGSFSTLEIQRTEQGDSAMYLCASSLEGSTDTQYFGPGTRLTVL.